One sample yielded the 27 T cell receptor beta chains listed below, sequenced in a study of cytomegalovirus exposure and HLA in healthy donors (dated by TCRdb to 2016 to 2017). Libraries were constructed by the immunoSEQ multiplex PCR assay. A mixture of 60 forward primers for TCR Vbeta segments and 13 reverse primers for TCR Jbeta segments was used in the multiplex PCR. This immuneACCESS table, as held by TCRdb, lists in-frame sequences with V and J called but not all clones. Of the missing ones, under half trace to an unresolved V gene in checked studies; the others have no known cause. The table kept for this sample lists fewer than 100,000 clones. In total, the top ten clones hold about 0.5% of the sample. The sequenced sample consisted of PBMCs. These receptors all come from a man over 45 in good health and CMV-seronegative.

CDR3 protein: CASSRGQGGSPLHF. DNA of the CDR3: TGCGCCAGCAGCAGGGGACAGGGAGGTTCACCCCTCCACTTT. The J gene is TRBJ1-6, the V gene TRBV5-1, with 9 bases lining up with TRBD1. V lost 4 bases, J lost 9 bases, and 5 bases stayed unmatched. Per germline, CDR1 SGHRS and CDR2 YFSETQ. There are 14 residues in the CDR3.

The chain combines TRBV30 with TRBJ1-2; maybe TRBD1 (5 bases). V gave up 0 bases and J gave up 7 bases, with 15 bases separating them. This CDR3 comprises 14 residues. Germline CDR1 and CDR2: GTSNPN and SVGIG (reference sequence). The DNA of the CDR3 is TGTGCCTGGAGTGTGATCAGGGCATCTGGTGGCTACACCTTC. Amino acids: CAWSVIRASGGYTF.

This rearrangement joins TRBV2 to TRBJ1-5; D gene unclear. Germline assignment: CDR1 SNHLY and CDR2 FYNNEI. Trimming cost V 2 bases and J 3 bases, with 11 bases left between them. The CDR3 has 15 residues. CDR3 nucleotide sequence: TGTGCCAGCAGTGAATACGGTGGTAACAATCAGCCCCAGCATTTT. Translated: CASSEYGGNNQPQHF.

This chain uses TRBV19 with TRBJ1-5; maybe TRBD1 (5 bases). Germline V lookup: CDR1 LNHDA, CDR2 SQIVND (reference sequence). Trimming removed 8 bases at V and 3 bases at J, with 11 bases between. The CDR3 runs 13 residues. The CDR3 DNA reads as TGTGCCAGTGGTGGACACAACAATCAGCCCCAGCATTTT. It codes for CASGGHNNQPQHF.

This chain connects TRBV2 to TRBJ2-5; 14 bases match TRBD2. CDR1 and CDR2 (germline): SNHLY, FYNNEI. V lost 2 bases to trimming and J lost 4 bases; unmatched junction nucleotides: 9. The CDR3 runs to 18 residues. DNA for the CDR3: TGTGCCAGCAGTGAAATACCAAGGACTAGCGGGGGGAGAGAGACCCAGTACTTC. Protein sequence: CASSEIPRTSGGRETQYF. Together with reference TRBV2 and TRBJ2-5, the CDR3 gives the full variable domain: EPEVTQTPSHQVTQMGQEVILRCVPISNHLYFYWYRQILGQKVEFLVSFYNNEISEKSEIFDDQFSVERPDGSNFTLKIRSTKLEDSAMYFCASSEIPRTSGGRETQYFGPGTRLLVL.

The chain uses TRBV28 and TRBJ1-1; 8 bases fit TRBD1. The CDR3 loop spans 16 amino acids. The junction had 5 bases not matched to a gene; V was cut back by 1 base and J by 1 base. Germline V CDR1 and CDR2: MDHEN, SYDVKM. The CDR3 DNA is TGTGCCAGCAGTTTATCCACAACAGGGGGGAACACTGAAGCTTTCTTT. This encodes CASSLSTTGGNTEAFF.

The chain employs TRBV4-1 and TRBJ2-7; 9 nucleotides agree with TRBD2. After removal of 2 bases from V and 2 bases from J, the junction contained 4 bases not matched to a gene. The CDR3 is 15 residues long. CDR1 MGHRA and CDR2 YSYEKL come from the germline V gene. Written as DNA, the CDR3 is TGCGCCAGCAGCCAACTAGCGGGGAATGCCTACGAGCAGTACTTC. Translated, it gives CASSQLAGNAYEQYF.

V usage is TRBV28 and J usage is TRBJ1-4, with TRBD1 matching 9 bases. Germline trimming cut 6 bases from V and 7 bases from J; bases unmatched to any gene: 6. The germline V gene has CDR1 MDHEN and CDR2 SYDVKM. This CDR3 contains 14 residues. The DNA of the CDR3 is TGTGCCAGCAGACAACAGGGGGCGAGTGAAAAACTGTTTTTT. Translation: CASRQQGASEKLFF.

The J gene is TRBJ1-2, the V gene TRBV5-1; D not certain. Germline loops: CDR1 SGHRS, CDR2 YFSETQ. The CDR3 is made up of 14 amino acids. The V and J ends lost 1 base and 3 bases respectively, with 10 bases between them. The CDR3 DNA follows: TGCGCCAGCAGCTTGAGTGTCGGGGACTATGGCTACACCTTC. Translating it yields CASSLSVGDYGYTF.

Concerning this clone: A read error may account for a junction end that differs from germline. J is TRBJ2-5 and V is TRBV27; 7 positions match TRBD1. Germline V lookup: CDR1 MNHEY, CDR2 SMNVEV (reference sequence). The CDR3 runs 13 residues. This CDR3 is CANSQQGMETQYF. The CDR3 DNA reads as TGTGCCAACAGTCAACAGGGGATGGAGACCCAGTACTTC.

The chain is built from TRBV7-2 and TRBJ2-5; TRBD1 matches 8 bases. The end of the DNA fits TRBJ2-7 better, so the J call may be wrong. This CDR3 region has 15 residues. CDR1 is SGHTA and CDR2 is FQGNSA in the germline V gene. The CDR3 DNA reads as TGTGCCAGCAGCCCACGGACAGGGTTGAACTACGAGCAGTACTTC. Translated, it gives CASSPRTGLNYEQYF.

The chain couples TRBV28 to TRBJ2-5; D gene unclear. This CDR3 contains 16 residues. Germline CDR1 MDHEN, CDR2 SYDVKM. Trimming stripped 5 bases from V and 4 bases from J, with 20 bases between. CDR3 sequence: CASSPGRVSTIETQYF. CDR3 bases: TGTGCCAGCAGTCCTGGCCGCGTTAGCACGATAGAGACCCAGTACTTC.

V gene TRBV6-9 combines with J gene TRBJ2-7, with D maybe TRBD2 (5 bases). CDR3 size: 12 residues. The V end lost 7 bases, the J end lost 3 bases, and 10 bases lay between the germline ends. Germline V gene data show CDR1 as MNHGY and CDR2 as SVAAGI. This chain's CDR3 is CASTYGVYEQYF. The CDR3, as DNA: TGTGCCAGCACTTACGGGGTCTACGAGCAGTACTTC.

The CDR3 here is CASSLTSTSERTEAFF. For the CDR3, the DNA is TGTGCCAGCAGCTTAACGTCTACTTCGGAGAGGACTGAAGCTTTCTTT. The chain is built from TRBV7-3 and TRBJ1-1; no definite D call. Trimming pared 0 bases from V and 5 bases from J, leaving 16 bases between. The CDR3 is made up of 16 amino acids. Germline CDR1 SGHTA, CDR2 FQGTGA. The full variable domain, rest sourced from reference TRBV7-3 and TRBJ1-1, is GAGVSQTPSNKVTEKGKYVELRCDPISGHTALYWYRQSLGQGPEFLIYFQGTGAADDSGLPNDRFFAVRPEGSVSTLKIQRTERGDSAVYLCASSLTSTSERTEAFFGQGTRLTVV.

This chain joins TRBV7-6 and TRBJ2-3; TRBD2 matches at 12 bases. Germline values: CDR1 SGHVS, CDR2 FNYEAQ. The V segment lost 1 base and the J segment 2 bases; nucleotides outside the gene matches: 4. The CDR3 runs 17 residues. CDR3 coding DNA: TGTGCCAGCAGCTTAGGACTAGCGGGGGAGTACACAGATACGCAGTATTTT. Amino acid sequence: CASSLGLAGEYTDTQYF.

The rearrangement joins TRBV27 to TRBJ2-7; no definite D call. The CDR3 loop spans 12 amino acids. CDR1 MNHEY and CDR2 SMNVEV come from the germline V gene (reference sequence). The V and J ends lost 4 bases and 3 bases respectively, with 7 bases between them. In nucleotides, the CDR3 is TGTGCCAGCAGTTCCGACTTCTACGAGCAGTACTTC. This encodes CASSSDFYEQYF.

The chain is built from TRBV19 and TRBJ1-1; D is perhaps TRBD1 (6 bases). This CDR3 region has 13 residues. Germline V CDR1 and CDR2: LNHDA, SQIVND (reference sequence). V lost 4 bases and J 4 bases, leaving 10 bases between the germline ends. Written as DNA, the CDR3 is TGTGCCAGTAGTACGACAGGTCCCACTGAAGCTTTCTTT. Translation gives CASSTTGPTEAFF.

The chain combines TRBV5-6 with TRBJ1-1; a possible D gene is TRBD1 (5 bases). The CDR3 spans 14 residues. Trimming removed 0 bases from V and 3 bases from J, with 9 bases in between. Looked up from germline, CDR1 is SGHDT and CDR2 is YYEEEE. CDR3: CASSLGGDYTEAFF. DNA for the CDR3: TGTGCCAGCAGCTTGGGGGGCGACTACACTGAAGCTTTCTTT. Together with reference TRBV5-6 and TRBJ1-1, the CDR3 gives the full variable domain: DAGVTQSPTHLIKTRGQQVTLRCSPKSGHDTVSWYQQALGQGPQFIFQYYEEEERQRGNFPDRFSGHQFPNYSSELNVNALLLGDSALYLCASSLGGDYTEAFFGQGTRLTVV.

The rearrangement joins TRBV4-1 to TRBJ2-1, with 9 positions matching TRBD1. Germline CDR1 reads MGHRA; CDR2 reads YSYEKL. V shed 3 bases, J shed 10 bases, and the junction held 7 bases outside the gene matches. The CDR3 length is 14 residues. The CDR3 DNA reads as TGCGCCAGCAGCCACGAAAACAGGGGGCTCGAGCAGTTCTTC. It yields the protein CASSHENRGLEQFF.

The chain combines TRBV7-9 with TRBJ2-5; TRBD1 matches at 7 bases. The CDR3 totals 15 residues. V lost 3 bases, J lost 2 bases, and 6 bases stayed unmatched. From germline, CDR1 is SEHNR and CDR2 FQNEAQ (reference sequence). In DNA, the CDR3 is TGTGCCAGCAGCTTTGGAGCAGGGGGACAAGAGACCCAGTACTTC. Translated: CASSFGAGGQETQYF. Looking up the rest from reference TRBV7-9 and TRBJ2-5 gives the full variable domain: DTGVSQNPRHKITKRGQNVTFRCDPISEHNRLYWYRQTLGQGPEFLTYFQNEAQLEKSRLLSDRFSAERPKGSFSTLEIQRTEQGDSAMYLCASSFGAGGQETQYFGPGTRLLVL.

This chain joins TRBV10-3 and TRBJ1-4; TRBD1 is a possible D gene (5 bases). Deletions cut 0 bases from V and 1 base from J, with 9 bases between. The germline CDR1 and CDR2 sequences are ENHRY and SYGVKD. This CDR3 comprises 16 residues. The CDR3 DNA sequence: TGTGCCATCAGTGAGTCGGCCCAGGGAACTAATGAAAAACTGTTTTTT. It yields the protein CAISESAQGTNEKLFF.

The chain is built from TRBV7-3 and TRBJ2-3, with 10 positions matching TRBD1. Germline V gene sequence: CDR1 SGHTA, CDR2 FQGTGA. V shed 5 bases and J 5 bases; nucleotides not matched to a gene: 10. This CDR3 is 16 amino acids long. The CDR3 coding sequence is TGTGCCAGCAGCGGTTGGGGACAGGGGAAAGAAGATACGCAGTATTTT. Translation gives CASSGWGQGKEDTQYF.

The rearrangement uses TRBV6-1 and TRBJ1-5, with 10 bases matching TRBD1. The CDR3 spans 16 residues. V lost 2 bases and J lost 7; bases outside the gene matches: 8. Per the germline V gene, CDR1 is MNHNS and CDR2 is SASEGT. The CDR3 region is CASSERRDRGWQPQHF. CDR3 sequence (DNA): TGTGCCAGCAGTGAAAGGCGGGACAGGGGTTGGCAGCCCCAGCATTTT.

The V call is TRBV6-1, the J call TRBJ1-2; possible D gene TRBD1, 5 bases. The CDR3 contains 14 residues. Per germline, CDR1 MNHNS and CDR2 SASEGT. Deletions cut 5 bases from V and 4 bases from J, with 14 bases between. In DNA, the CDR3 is TGTGCCAGCAGTTCCCTCGGGGGTGCCTATGGCTACACCTTC. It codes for CASSSLGGAYGYTF.

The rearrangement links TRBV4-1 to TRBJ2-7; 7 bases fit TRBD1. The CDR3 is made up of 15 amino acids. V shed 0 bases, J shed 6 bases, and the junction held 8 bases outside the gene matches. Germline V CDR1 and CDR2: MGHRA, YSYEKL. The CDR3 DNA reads TGCGCCAGCAGCCAAGACCCTGGGACAGCCTTCGAGCAGTACTTC. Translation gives CASSQDPGTAFEQYF.

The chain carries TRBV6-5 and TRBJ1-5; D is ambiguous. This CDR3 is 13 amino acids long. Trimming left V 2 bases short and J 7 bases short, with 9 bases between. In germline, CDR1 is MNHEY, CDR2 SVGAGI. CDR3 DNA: TGTGCCAGCAGTTACGAGGCTTTCCAGCCCCAGCATTTT. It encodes CASSYEAFQPQHF.

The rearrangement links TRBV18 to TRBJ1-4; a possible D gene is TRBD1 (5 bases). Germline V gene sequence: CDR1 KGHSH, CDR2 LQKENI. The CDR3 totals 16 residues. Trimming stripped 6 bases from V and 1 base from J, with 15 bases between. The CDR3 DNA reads TGTGCCAGCTCGACGAAGGCGGGGGTAACTAATGAAAAACTGTTTTTT. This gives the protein CASSTKAGVTNEKLFF.